Sequencing of this T cell receptor beta chain was carried out in a study of T cell responses to AZD1222 COVID-19 vaccine. General study points: Variant regions that are unmutated are reportedly the target of nearly half of spike-specific TCRs.

TCRdb's copy holds only in-frame clones and misses some; the assay was immunoSEQ multiplex PCR. The data contain 40,000 to 65,000 clones, approximately 84% of them singletons. This clone was seen more than once but under ten times. Its target is unknown. This material consisted of peripheral blood, taken on day 0 of AZD1222 vaccination. This receptor was obtained from an adult in good health.

The CDR3 DNA sequence: TGCGCCAGCAGCTCGGACGGAGATAATGAAAAACTGTTTTTT. Translating it yields CASSSDGDNEKLFF. This chain joins TRBV5-1 and TRBJ1-4; no clear D. The CDR3 is 14 residues long. Trimming took 3 bases from V and 4 from J, leaving 10 bases between them. The germline gives CDR1 SGHRS, CDR2 YFSETQ.